This entry is about one T cell receptor beta chain. Germline loops: CDR1 GTSNPN, CDR2 SVGIG (reference sequence). The CDR3 sequence is 14 residues long. V dropped 0 bases and J dropped 4; count of bases not matched to a gene: 4. These data are taken from a study of blood T cell repertoires in COVID-19. The overall study: COVID-19 samples, acute and convalescent, were from the United States, Italy and Spain.

As processed by the authors: Amplification with reference gene primers provided the estimates of nucleated cell counts. Measured with immunoSEQ multiplex PCR; TCRdb has only the in-frame clones, and not every one. Clonal size and the V and J genes are those of that table, whereas D and trimming came from the DNA. Seen here are fewer than 15,000 clones, around nine tenths observed once, and the top ten hold about 2.6%. This chain uses TRBV30 with TRBJ2-7, with 9 bases that match TRBD2. Sequenced sample: peripheral blood. The source of this sequence is a human donor in a cohort sampled during active COVID-19. This CDR3 reads CAWSVLAGPYEQYF. CDR3 nucleotide sequence: TGTGCCTGGAGTGTACTAGCGGGCCCTTACGAGCAGTACTTC.